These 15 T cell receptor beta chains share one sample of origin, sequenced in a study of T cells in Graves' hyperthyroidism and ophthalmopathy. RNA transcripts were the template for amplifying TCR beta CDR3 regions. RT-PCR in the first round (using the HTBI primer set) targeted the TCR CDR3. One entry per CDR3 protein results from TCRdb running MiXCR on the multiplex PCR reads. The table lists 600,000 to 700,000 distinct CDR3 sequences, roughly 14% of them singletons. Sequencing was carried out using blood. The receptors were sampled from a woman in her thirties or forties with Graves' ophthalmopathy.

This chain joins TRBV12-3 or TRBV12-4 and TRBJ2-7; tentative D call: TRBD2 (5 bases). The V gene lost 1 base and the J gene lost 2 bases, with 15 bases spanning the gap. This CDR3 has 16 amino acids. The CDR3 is CASSLGSGGYTYEQYF. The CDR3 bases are TGTGCCAGCAGTTTAGGGTCGGGCGGGTATACCTACGAGCAGTACTTC.

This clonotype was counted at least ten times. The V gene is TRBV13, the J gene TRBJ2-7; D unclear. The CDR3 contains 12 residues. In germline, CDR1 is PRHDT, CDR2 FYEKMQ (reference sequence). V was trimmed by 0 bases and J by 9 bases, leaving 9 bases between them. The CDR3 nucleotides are TGTGCCAGCAGCTTAGGTCCTACTGGGCAGTACTTC. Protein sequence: CASSLGPTGQYF.

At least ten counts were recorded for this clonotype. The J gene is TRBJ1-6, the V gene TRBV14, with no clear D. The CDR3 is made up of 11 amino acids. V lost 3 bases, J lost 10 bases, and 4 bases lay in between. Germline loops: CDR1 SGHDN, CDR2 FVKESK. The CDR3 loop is CASSHSSPLHF. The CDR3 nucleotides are TGTGCCAGCAGCCACTCGTCACCCCTCCACTTT.

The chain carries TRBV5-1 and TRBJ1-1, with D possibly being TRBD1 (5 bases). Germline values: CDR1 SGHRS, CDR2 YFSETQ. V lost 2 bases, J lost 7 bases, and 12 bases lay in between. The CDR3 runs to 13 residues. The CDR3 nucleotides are TGCGCCAGCAGCTTCGGACTGGGGGGTGAAGCTTTCTTT. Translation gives CASSFGLGGEAFF. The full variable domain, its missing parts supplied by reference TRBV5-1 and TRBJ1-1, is KAGVTQTPRYLIKTRGQQVTLSCSPISGHRSVSWYQQTPGQGLQFLFEYFSETQRNKGNFPGRFSGRQFSNSRSEMNVSTLELGDSALYLCASSFGLGGEAFFGQGTRLTVV.

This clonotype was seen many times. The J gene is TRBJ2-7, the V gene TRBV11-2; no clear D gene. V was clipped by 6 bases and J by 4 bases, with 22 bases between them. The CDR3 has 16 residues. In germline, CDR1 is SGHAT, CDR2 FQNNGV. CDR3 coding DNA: TGTGCCAGCAGTCCAGGCCCGGTCGGGCTGCGATACGAGCAGTACTTC. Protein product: CASSPGPVGLRYEQYF.

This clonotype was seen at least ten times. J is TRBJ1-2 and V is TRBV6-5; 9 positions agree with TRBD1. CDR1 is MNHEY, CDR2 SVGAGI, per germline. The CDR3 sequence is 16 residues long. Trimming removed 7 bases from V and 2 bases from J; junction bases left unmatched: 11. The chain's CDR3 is CASTVRGDRVNYGYTF. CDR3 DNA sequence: TGTGCCAGCACCGTTCGGGGGGACAGGGTCAACTATGGCTACACCTTC.

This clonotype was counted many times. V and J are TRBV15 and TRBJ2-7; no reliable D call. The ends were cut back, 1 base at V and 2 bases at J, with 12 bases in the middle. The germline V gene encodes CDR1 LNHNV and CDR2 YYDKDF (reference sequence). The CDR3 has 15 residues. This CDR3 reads CATSRGLTAPYEQYF. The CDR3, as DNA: TGTGCCACCAGCAGAGGTCTCACCGCGCCCTACGAGCAGTACTTC. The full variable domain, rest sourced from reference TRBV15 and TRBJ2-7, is DAMVIQNPRYQVTQFGKPVTLSCSQTLNHNVMYWYQQKSSQAPKLLFHYYDKDFNNEADTPDNFQSRRPNTSFCFLDIRSPGLGDTAMYLCATSRGLTAPYEQYFGPGTRLTVT.

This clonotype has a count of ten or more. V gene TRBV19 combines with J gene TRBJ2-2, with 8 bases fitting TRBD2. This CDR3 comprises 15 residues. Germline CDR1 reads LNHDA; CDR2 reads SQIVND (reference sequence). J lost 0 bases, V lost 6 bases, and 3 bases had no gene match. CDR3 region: CASSVAGPNTGELFF. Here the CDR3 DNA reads TGTGCCAGTAGCGTAGCGGGGCCGAACACCGGGGAGCTGTTTTTT. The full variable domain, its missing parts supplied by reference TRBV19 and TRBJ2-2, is DGGITQSPKYLFRKEGQNVTLSCEQNLNHDAMYWYRQDPGQGLRLIYYSQIVNDFQKGDIAEGYSVSREKKESFPLTVTSAQKNPTAFYLCASSVAGPNTGELFFGEGSRLTVL.

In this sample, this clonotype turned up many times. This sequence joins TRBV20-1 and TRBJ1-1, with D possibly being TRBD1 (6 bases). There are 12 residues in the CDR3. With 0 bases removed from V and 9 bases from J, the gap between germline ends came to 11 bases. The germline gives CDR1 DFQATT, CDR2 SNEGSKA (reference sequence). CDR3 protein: CSAREEGDKAFF. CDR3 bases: TGCAGTGCTAGAGAGGAGGGGGATAAAGCTTTCTTT.

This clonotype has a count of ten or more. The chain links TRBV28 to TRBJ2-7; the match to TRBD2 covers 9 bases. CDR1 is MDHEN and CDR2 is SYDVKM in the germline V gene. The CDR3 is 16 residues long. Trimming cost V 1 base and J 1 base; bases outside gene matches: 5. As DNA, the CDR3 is TGTGCCAGCAGTTTATCTCCGGGACTAGCTTCCTACGAGCAGTACTTC. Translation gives CASSLSPGLASYEQYF.

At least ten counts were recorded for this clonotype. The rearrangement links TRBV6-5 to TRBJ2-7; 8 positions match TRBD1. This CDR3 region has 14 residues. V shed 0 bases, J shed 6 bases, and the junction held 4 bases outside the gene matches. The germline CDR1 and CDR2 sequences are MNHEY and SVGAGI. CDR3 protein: CASSYSAGGREQYF. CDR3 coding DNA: TGTGCCAGCAGTTACTCCGCAGGGGGCCGCGAGCAGTACTTC.

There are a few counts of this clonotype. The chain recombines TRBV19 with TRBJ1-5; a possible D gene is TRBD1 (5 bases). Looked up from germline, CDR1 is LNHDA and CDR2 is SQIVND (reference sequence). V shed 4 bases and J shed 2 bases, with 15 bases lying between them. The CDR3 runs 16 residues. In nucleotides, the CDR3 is TGTGCCAGTAGTACAGGGCCTTTGATTCGCAATCAGCCCCAGCATTTT. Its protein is CASSTGPLIRNQPQHF.

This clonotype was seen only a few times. This CDR3 is CASSLGGPDVAKNIQYF. The CDR3 DNA reads TGTGCCAGCAGTTTAGGCGGACCCGATGTAGCCAAAAACATTCAGTACTTC. The chain couples TRBV12-3 or TRBV12-4 to TRBJ2-4; D unclear. V lost 1 base and J 0 bases, leaving 13 bases between the germline ends. The CDR3 is 17 residues long.

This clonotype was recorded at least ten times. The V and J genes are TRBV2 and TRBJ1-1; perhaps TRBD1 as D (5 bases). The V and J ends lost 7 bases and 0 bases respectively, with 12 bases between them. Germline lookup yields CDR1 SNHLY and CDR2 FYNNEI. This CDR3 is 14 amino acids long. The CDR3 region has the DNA TGTGCCAGCACTACGGACATGATGAACACTGAAGCTTTCTTT. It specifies CASTTDMMNTEAFF.

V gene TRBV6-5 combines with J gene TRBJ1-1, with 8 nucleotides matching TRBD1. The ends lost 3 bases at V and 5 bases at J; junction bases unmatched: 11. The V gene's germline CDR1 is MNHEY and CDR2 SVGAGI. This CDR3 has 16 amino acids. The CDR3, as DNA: TGTGCCAGCAGTTATTCGGGCAGGGGGCTGGGGACTGAAGCTTTCTTT. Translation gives CASSYSGRGLGTEAFF.